This is a list of T cell receptor beta chains from one sample in a study of T cells in Graves' hyperthyroidism and ophthalmopathy. One entry per CDR3 protein, called by TCRdb with MiXCR from the multiplex PCR reads. The table records nearly 750,000 distinct CDR3 sequences, 30% to 40% of them present only once. Input material: blood. All receptors come from a woman in her thirties or forties with Graves' hyperthyroidism. Each CDR3 is given with its conserved first and last residue. Fields, in order: D gene, J gene, V gene, clone size, CDR3 DNA, CDR3 protein. D genes are given only for firm matches. The size field is filled for only some rows; it gives once, few, many or a size class.

D: .
J: TRBJ2-4
V: TRBV10-2
size: .
DNA: TGCGCCACAGGAGAAGGCAAAAACATTCAGTACTTC
CDR3: CATGEGKNIQYF

D: TRBD1
J: TRBJ1-1
V: TRBV5-1
size: few
DNA: TGCGCCAGCAGCCTCGGACAGGGGGTAAGAACTGAAGCTTTCTTT
CDR3: CASSLGQGVRTEAFF

D: .
J: TRBJ1-5
V: TRBV2
size: .
DNA: TGTGCCAGCAGTTCCAGATCGACGGTTAATAGCAATCAGCCCCAGCATTTT
CDR3: CASSSRSTVNSNQPQHF

D: TRBD1
J: TRBJ1-2
V: TRBV5-6
size: .
DNA: TGTGCCAGCAGCTCCGGGACAGGTTTCTATGGCTACACCTTC
CDR3: CASSSGTGFYGYTF

D: TRBD1
J: TRBJ1-2
V: TRBV12-3/TRBV12-4
size: many
DNA: TGTGCCAGCAGCCGCAGGGGGCGAGACAATGGCTACACCTTC
CDR3: CASSRRGRDNGYTF

D: .
J: TRBJ1-5
V: TRBV9
size: .
DNA: TGTGCCAGCAGCCAAGACACCACCAGCAATCAGCCCCAGCATTTT
CDR3: CASSQDTTSNQPQHF

D: .
J: TRBJ2-6
V: TRBV6-5
size: many
DNA: TGTGCCAGCAGTTCGCCTCCCCACGTCCTGACTTTC
CDR3: CASSSPPHVLTF

D: TRBD1
J: TRBJ2-7
V: TRBV12-3/TRBV12-4
size: .
DNA: TGTGCCAGCAGTTTCGGGGACAGGCACGACGAGCAGTACTTC
CDR3: CASSFGDRHDEQYF

D: .
J: TRBJ2-7
V: TRBV29-1
size: few
DNA: TGCAGCGTTGAAAGTGAGAAGGGTAACGAGCAGTACTTC
CDR3: CSVESEKGNEQYF

D: TRBD2
J: TRBJ2-1
V: TRBV2
size: .
DNA: TGTGCCAGCAGGAAACTAGCGGGGGGGAAGGATGAGCAGTTCTTC
CDR3: CASRKLAGGKDEQFF

D: .
J: TRBJ1-2
V: TRBV6-6
size: few
DNA: TGTGCCAGCAGTCCGATCCGGGAAGAGGGCTACACCTTC
CDR3: CASSPIREEGYTF

D: TRBD1
J: TRBJ1-2
V: TRBV11-2
size: .
DNA: TGTGCCAGCAGCCCGTTTGGGAGACAGGGGTATGGCTACACCTTC
CDR3: CASSPFGRQGYGYTF

D: .
J: TRBJ1-1
V: TRBV10-3
size: many
DNA: TGTGCCATCAGGGGGCCTCCGAACACTGAAGCTTTCTTT
CDR3: CAIRGPPNTEAFF

D: TRBD1
J: TRBJ2-4
V: TRBV11-3
size: few
DNA: TGTGCCAGCAGCTTAGCCCCAGCAGGGGGCATTCAGTACTTC
CDR3: CASSLAPAGGIQYF

D: .
J: TRBJ1-2
V: TRBV12-3/TRBV12-4
size: few
DNA: TGTGCCAGCAGGAGGGGGGCAGGTGGGAACTATGGCTACACCTTC
CDR3: CASRRGAGGNYGYTF

D: .
J: TRBJ1-1
V: TRBV7-2
size: many
DNA: TGTGCCAGCAGTTGGGGGGGCCCTCGGGTGGTCACTGAAGCTTTCTTT
CDR3: CASSWGGPRVVTEAFF

D: .
J: TRBJ1-1
V: TRBV2
size: .
DNA: TGTGCCAGCAGGGACCCCGGTGGAGGGGGGATGAACACTGAAGCTTTCTTT
CDR3: CASRDPGGGGMNTEAFF

D: TRBD2
J: TRBJ2-7
V: TRBV7-3
size: .
DNA: TGTGCCAGCAGGGTAGCGGGAAGGCCCTTCTACGAGCAGTACTTC
CDR3: CASRVAGRPFYEQYF

D: .
J: TRBJ1-5
V: TRBV6-5
size: .
DNA: TGTGCCAGCATGGGTAATCAGCCCCAGCATTTT
CDR3: CASMGNQPQHF

D: .
J: TRBJ1-1
V: TRBV10-3
size: .
DNA: TGTGCCACCTCGAGGCCAGATGGGAACACTGAAGCTTTCTTT
CDR3: CATSRPDGNTEAFF

D: .
J: TRBJ2-2
V: TRBV20-1
size: .
DNA: TGCAGTGCCCGGCGGGACTCCGCGAACACCGGGGAGCTGTTTTTT
CDR3: CSARRDSANTGELFF

D: .
J: TRBJ1-5
V: TRBV20-1
size: .
DNA: TGCAGTGAAGGGGATAGCAATCAGCCCCAGCATTTT
CDR3: CSEGDSNQPQHF

D: .
J: TRBJ2-2
V: TRBV20-1
size: .
DNA: TGCAGTGCTAGAGATGGCGATGACGGGGAGCTGTTTTTT
CDR3: CSARDGDDGELFF

D: TRBD2
J: TRBJ2-5
V: TRBV10-2
size: few
DNA: TGCGCCAGCAGTGAGGTCAGGACTAGCGCAGAGACCCAGTACTTC
CDR3: CASSEVRTSAETQYF

D: TRBD1
J: TRBJ2-7
V: TRBV19
size: .
DNA: TGTGCCAGTAAGAGGACAGGCGAGCAGTACTTC
CDR3: CASKRTGEQYF

D: TRBD1
J: TRBJ1-1
V: TRBV9
size: few
DNA: TGTGCCAGCAGATCATCCACCACCCAGGGGGATGAAGCTTTCTTT
CDR3: CASRSSTTQGDEAFF

D: .
J: TRBJ1-1
V: TRBV28
size: .
DNA: TGTGCCAGCAGTCCTCCCGCGAGGGTGAGTGAAGCTTTCTTT
CDR3: CASSPPARVSEAFF

D: .
J: TRBJ1-2
V: TRBV4-3
size: .
DNA: TGCGCCAGCAGCCCCGAGGAAGCTCCCCTAACCAATGGCTACACCTTC
CDR3: CASSPEEAPLTNGYTF

D: .
J: TRBJ1-2
V: TRBV7-9
size: .
DNA: TGTGCCAGCACCAACGACCCCTTCTATGGCTACATCTTC
CDR3: CASTNDPFYGYIF

D: .
J: TRBJ2-2
V: TRBV11-2
size: .
DNA: TGTGCCAGCAGCTTCTTGGGGGCGCGCGACACCGGGGAGCTGTTTTTT
CDR3: CASSFLGARDTGELFF

D: .
J: TRBJ1-6
V: TRBV19
size: many
DNA: TGTGCCAGTAGTATCTCCGGGTATAATTCACCCCTCCACTTT
CDR3: CASSISGYNSPLHF

D: .
J: TRBJ1-1
V: TRBV5-8
size: .
DNA: TGTGCCAGCAGCTTGTTCGGGGGGGGGGCGACTGAAGCTTTCTTT
CDR3: CASSLFGGGATEAFF

D: TRBD1
J: TRBJ2-5
V: TRBV2
size: .
DNA: TGTGCCAGCACTGGCAGGGGGTTACGGGAGACCCAGTACTTC
CDR3: CASTGRGLRETQYF

D: TRBD1
J: TRBJ1-1
V: TRBV10-2
size: once
DNA: TGCGCCAGTAGGGACAGAAGGGGCACTGAAGCTTTCTTT
CDR3: CASRDRRGTEAFF

D: .
J: TRBJ1-5
V: TRBV11-2
size: few
DNA: TGTGCCAGCAGCCGAGGCGACAGGAACAATCAGCCCCAGCATTTT
CDR3: CASSRGDRNNQPQHF

D: .
J: TRBJ1-2
V: TRBV7-9
size: many
DNA: TGTGCCAGCAGCTTTAGTGACCCGGCGGATGGCTACACCTTC
CDR3: CASSFSDPADGYTF

D: .
J: TRBJ2-7
V: TRBV7-8
size: few
DNA: TGTGCCAGCAGCTTAGTACTCCCGGGACACCCTCGCCACGAGCAGTACTTC
CDR3: CASSLVLPGHPRHEQYF

D: TRBD1
J: TRBJ2-7
V: TRBV25-1
size: few
DNA: TGTGCCAGCAGTGGGATACCGGGACAGCACACTGCCTACGAGCAGTACTTC
CDR3: CASSGIPGQHTAYEQYF

D: TRBD2
J: TRBJ2-5
V: TRBV9
size: many
DNA: TGTGCCAGCAGCGAACGGGACGGGGAGGGTGAGACCCAGTACTTC
CDR3: CASSERDGEGETQYF

D: .
J: TRBJ1-1
V: TRBV12-3/TRBV12-4
size: many
DNA: TGTGCCAGCAGTCAAGCGCCAGGCACTGAAGCTTTCTTT
CDR3: CASSQAPGTEAFF

D: .
J: TRBJ1-5
V: TRBV7-2
size: .
DNA: TGCGCCAGCAGCCAAGATCCCTATGAGGGAATCAATCAGCCCCAGCATTTT
CDR3: CASSQDPYEGINQPQHF

D: .
J: TRBJ1-4
V: TRBV4-3
size: .
DNA: TGCGCCAGCAGCCAAAATCCGGGACGGCTTAATGAAAAACTGTTTTTT
CDR3: CASSQNPGRLNEKLFF

D: TRBD1
J: TRBJ1-5
V: TRBV20-1
size: few
DNA: TGCAGTGCTAGAGATCATCAGGGGGCTCGCCAGCCCCAGCATTTT
CDR3: CSARDHQGARQPQHF

D: .
J: TRBJ1-6
V: TRBV28
size: few
DNA: TGTGCCAGCAGTCGTAGACGGAATGGTAATTCACCCCTCCACTTT
CDR3: CASSRRRNGNSPLHF

D: TRBD1
J: TRBJ1-2
V: TRBV7-9
size: many
DNA: TGTGCCAGCACCAGGACAGGGACTATGGACTACACCTTC
CDR3: CASTRTGTMDYTF

D: TRBD1
J: TRBJ1-4
V: TRBV20-1
size: few
DNA: TGCAGTGCTCCCCAGGGGGCGAGTAGGGAAAAACTGTTTTTT
CDR3: CSAPQGASREKLFF

D: .
J: TRBJ1-3
V: TRBV12-3/TRBV12-4
size: .
DNA: TGTGCCAGCAGTTTGGGGGAGGGGACATCTGGAAACACCATATATTTT
CDR3: CASSLGEGTSGNTIYF

D: .
J: TRBJ2-6
V: TRBV10-3
size: few
DNA: TGTGCCATCAGTGGGGGAAACGTCCTGACTTTC
CDR3: CAISGGNVLTF

D: TRBD2
J: TRBJ2-7
V: TRBV9
size: once
DNA: TGTGCCAGCAGCGTACTCAGCGGGGATGAGCAGTACTTC
CDR3: CASSVLSGDEQYF

D: .
J: TRBJ2-7
V: TRBV7-2
size: few
DNA: TGTGCCAGCAGCTTACAGGCTGGCAGGGCCTCCTACGAGCAGTACTTC
CDR3: CASSLQAGRASYEQYF

D: .
J: TRBJ1-5
V: TRBV29-1
size: .
DNA: TGCAGCGTTTCAGACAGCCACTATCAGCCCCAGCATTTT
CDR3: CSVSDSHYQPQHF

D: .
J: TRBJ1-3
V: TRBV4-2
size: many
DNA: TGTGCCAGCAGCCAAGATTTCGACTCTGGAAACACCATATATTTT
CDR3: CASSQDFDSGNTIYF

D: .
J: TRBJ1-5
V: TRBV6-2/TRBV6-3
size: once
DNA: TGTGCCAGCAGTCCGCACGGGAGTTATCAGCCCCAGCATTTT
CDR3: CASSPHGSYQPQHF